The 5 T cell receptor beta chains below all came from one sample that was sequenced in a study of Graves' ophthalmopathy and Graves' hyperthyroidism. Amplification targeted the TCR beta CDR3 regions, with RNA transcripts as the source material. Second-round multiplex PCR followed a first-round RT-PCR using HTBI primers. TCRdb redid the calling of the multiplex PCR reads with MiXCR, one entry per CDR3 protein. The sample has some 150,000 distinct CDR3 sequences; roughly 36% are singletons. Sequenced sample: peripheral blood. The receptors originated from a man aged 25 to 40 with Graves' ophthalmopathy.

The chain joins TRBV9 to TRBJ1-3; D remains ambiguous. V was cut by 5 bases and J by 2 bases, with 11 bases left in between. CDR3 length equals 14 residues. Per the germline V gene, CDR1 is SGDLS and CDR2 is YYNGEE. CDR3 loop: CASSPVGTGNTIYF. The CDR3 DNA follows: TGTGCCAGCAGTCCCGTGGGGACTGGAAACACCATATATTTT.

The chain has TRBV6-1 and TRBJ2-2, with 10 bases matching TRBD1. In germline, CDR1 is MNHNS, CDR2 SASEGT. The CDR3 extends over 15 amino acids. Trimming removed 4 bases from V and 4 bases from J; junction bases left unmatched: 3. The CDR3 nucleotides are TGTGCCAGCAGTGGGACAGGGGGATTCACCGGGGAGCTGTTTTTT. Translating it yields CASSGTGGFTGELFF.

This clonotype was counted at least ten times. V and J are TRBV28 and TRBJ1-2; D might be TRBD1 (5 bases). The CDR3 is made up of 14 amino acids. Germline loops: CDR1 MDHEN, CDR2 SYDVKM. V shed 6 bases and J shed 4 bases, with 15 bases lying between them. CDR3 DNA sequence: TGTGCCAGCAGCCCCCGGGACGGCATCTATGGCTACACCTTC. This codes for CASSPRDGIYGYTF.

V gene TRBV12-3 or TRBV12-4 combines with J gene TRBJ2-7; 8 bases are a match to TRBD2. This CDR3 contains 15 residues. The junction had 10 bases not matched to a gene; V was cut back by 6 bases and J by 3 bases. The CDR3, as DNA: TGTGCCAGCAGCCATCCGAGCGGGAGAGACTACGAGCAGTACTTC. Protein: CASSHPSGRDYEQYF.

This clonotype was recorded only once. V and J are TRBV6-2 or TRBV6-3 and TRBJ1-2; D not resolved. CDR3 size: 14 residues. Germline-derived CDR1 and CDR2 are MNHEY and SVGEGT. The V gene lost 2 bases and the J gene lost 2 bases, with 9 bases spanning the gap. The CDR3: CASSYRVVNYGYTF. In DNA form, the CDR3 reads TGTGCCAGCAGTTACCGGGTCGTCAACTATGGCTACACCTTC.